In this sample, the clone carrying this T cell receptor (beta chain) turned up a few times. Its antigen is unidentified. The CDR3 runs 14 residues. Trimming pared 4 bases from V and 3 bases from J, leaving 12 bases between. Germline CDR1 and CDR2: SEHNR and FQNEAQ (reference sequence). Some clones are missing from TCRdb's copy, which holds only in-frame ones; the method was immunoSEQ multiplex PCR. Of 95,000 to 100,000 clones listed, approximately 90% were seen once; the top ten hold approximately 1.2%. The record originates from a study of T cell responses to AZD1222 COVID-19 vaccine. Study observations and caveats: After the peak T cell response, and only then, were repertoires sampled. Among AZD1222 vaccinees, only six or seven were seropositive at baseline.

The receptor was derived from an adult in good health. V is TRBV7-9 and J is TRBJ1-1; no definite D call. Sequenced here: peripheral blood, sampled on day 0 of AZD1222 vaccination. CDR3 loop: CASSSAVGYTEAFF. The CDR3 nucleotides read TGTGCCAGCAGCTCGGCCGTGGGGTACACTGAAGCTTTCTTT.